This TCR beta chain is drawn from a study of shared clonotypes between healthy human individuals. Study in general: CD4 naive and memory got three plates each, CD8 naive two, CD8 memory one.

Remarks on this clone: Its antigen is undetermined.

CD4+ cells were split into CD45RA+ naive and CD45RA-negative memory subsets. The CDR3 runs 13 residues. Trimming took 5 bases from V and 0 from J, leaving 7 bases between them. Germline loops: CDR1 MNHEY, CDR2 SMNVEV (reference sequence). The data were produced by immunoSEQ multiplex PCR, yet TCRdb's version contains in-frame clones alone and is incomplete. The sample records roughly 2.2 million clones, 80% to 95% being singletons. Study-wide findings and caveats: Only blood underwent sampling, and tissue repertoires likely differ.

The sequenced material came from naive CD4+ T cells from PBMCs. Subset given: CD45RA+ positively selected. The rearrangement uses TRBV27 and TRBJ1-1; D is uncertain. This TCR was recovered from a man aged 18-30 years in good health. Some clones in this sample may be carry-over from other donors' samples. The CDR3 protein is CASSASMNTEAFF. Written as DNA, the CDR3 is TGTGCCAGCAGTGCGTCAATGAACACTGAAGCTTTCTTT.